Detailed here is one TCR beta chain. Authors' analysis steps: The authors estimated nucleated cell counts from reference gene primer amplification. This table comes from immunoSEQ multiplex PCR, and its TCRdb copy is limited to in-frame clones, with some not included. That table supplies the V and J calls and clone size; D and trimming were determined from the DNA. In the table there are about 140,000 clones, more than 80% of which are singletons. CDR3 length: 14 residues. Germline V gene lookup returns CDR1 LGHNA and CDR2 YSLEER. The V end lost 3 bases, the J end lost 4 bases, and 12 bases lay between the germline ends. This sample is drawn from a study of blood T cell repertoires in COVID-19. In the study overall: Whether acute or convalescent, the COVID-19 samples came from the United States, Italy and Spain. PBMCs, B-cell-depleted T cells, or T cells provided the cDNA or gDNA that made up the material.

The sequenced sample consisted of peripheral blood. The clonotype was recovered from a human donor in a cohort sampled during active COVID-19. The J gene is TRBJ1-1, the V gene TRBV4-3; tentative D call: TRBD1 (5 bases). The DNA for the CDR3 is TGCGCCAGCAGCCACGGCCGGCAGGGCACTGAAGCTTTCTTT. Translated: CASSHGRQGTEAFF.